The rows below give T cell receptor beta chains drawn from one sample of a study of blood T cell repertoires in COVID-19. Sequencing used immunoSEQ multiplex PCR; TCRdb keeps in-frame clones, though not all of them. The sample records roughly 150,000 clones, around 79% being singletons. Sequences were obtained from peripheral blood. Every receptor here comes from a man aged 50-60 years with active or convalescent COVID-19. Each CDR3 is given with its conserved first and last residue. A D gene is named only where the DNA matches it firmly. Size is omitted from some rows. Given values are once, few, many or a class for expanded clones.

size	V	J	D	DNA	CDR3
once	TRBV19	TRBJ2-7	TRBD1	TGTGCCAGTAGTATATCCCCGGACAGGGCGAAGCCCGAGCAGTACTTC	CASSISPDRAKPEQYF
.	TRBV5-6	TRBJ2-1	TRBD2	TGTGCCAGCAGCCTGAATCTGATAGCGGGAAGTTCCTACAATGAGCAGTTCTTC	CASSLNLIAGSSYNEQFF
.	TRBV3-1/TRBV3-2	TRBJ2-5	TRBD2	TGTGCCAGCAGCCCCTCCCAACCTAGCGGGAGGGGCGAGACCCAGTACTTC	CASSPSQPSGRGETQYF
.	TRBV7-8	TRBJ1-1	.	TGTGCCAGCAGAAATCCCGGGGGGCATCCCACTGAAGCTTTCTTT	CASRNPGGHPTEAFF
.	TRBV18	TRBJ2-2	TRBD2	TGTGCCAGCTCACCAGGACAGCTACCGGGACTAGCGGGACTTAACACCGGGGAGCTGTTTTTT	CASSPGQLPGLAGLNTGELFF
.	TRBV19	TRBJ1-1	TRBD1	TGTGCCAGTAGTACCGGGACAGGGAGGACGAACACTGAAGCTTTCTTT	CASSTGTGRTNTEAFF
many	TRBV10-2	TRBJ1-6	TRBD1	TGCGCCAGCACCCGGACCGGGACAGGGAATTCACCCCTCCACTTT	CASTRTGTGNSPLHF
.	TRBV2	TRBJ1-6	.	TGTGCCAGCAGTGAAGCGTTCCATGGCAATTCACCCCTCCACTTT	CASSEAFHGNSPLHF
few	TRBV9	TRBJ2-2	TRBD2	TGTGCCAGCAGCGCACTAGCGGATAACACCGGGGAGCTGTTTTTT	CASSALADNTGELFF
.	TRBV7-9	TRBJ2-1	.	TGTGCCAGCAGCCCCCGACTCTCCGATGAGCAGTTCTTC	CASSPRLSDEQFF
.	TRBV6-1	TRBJ2-3	TRBD1	TGTGCCAGCAGTGTAAGACAGGGGGCGTCGAAAACAGATACGCAGTATTTT	CASSVRQGASKTDTQYF
.	TRBV19	TRBJ1-1	.	TGTGCCAGTAGTATGGGAGGGAACACTGAAGCTTTCTTT	CASSMGGNTEAFF
.	TRBV6-1	TRBJ1-5	.	TGTGCCAGCAGTGAAGCCTCCACGAGGCAGCCCCAGCATTTT	CASSEASTRQPQHF
.	TRBV29-1	TRBJ2-7	TRBD1	TGCAGCGCACTGACAGGGTTCTACGAGCAGTACTTC	CSALTGFYEQYF
.	TRBV5-1	TRBJ2-5	.	TGCGCCAGCAGCTTGGGGCAAGACCAAGAGACCCAGTACTTC	CASSLGQDQETQYF
.	TRBV3-1/TRBV3-2	TRBJ2-2	TRBD2	TGTGCCAGCAGCCAAGCCGGACTAGCGACGAACACCGGGGAGCTGTTTTTT	CASSQAGLATNTGELFF
.	TRBV6-2/TRBV6-3	TRBJ2-1	.	TGTGCCAGCAGTTACATATACAATGAGCAGTTCTTC	CASSYIYNEQFF
.	TRBV7-2	TRBJ2-3	TRBD2	TGTGCCAGCAGCTTAGCGACTAGCGGGGGTTCTAGCACAGATACGCAGTATTTT	CASSLATSGGSSTDTQYF
.	TRBV3-1/TRBV3-2	TRBJ1-2	.	TGTGCCAGCAGCCAGCCAGGGTATGGCTACACCTTC	CASSQPGYGYTF
.	TRBV2	TRBJ1-5	TRBD1	TGTGCCAGCAGGAAGGGCCAACAGGGGTTCAGACAGCCCCAGCATTTT	CASRKGQQGFRQPQHF
.	TRBV7-7	TRBJ2-2	.	TGTGCTAGCAGCTTAGCCGGGACACTCAACGGGGAGCTGTTTTTT	CASSLAGTLNGELFF
.	TRBV20-1	TRBJ2-5	TRBD2	TGCAGTGCTAGTACACCATGGGCGGGGGAAGAGACCCAGTACTTC	CSASTPWAGEETQYF
.	TRBV7-9	TRBJ1-3	.	TGTGCCAGCAGTCGGACAGACTCTGGAAACACCATATATTTT	CASSRTDSGNTIYF
once	TRBV7-3	TRBJ2-3	TRBD1	TGTGCCAGCAGCCAACCGGGACAGGGACCAGATACGCAGTATTTT	CASSQPGQGPDTQYF
.	TRBV5-1	TRBJ1-1	TRBD1	TGCGCCAGCAGCGGAACAGGGGAGATCACTGAAGCTTTCTTT	CASSGTGEITEAFF
.	TRBV6-2/TRBV6-3	TRBJ2-1	TRBD2	TGTGCCAGCAGTTACGCCCTCTTTGTCCTAGCGGGAGGGGGCAATGAGCAGTTCTTC	CASSYALFVLAGGGNEQFF
once	TRBV29-1	TRBJ1-1	.	TGCAGCGTCGAGCCTGCCCCCCTCATGAACACTGAAGCTTTCTTT	CSVEPAPLMNTEAFF
few	TRBV5-1	TRBJ2-7	.	TGCGCCAGCAGCGCTGACTGGAGCTCCTACGAGCAGTACTTC	CASSADWSSYEQYF
.	TRBV28	TRBJ2-7	.	TGTGCCAGCAGCACCTCCGGCGGCACCACCTACGAGCAGTACTTC	CASSTSGGTTYEQYF
.	TRBV7-3	TRBJ1-2	.	TGTGCCAGCAGCTTAACCCCGGGGGTGGGCGGCTACACCTTC	CASSLTPGVGGYTF
.	TRBV24-1	TRBJ2-7	TRBD2	TGTGCCACCAGTGATTGCCTGGGACTACCGTTTCCTGAGCAGTACTTC	CATSDCLGLPFPEQYF
.	TRBV18	TRBJ1-4	.	TGTGCCAGCTCACCACCGGTGGCAGGGTATGAAAAACTGTTTTTT	CASSPPVAGYEKLFF
.	TRBV6-4	TRBJ1-4	.	TGTGCCAGCAGTGAGCATGACAGGACCGGCGAAAAACTGTTTTTT	CASSEHDRTGEKLFF
once	TRBV5-1	TRBJ2-7	TRBD2	TGCGCCAGCCAACGAGGGGCCCTTGGGAGTAGCGGGAGAGCCTACGAGCAGTACTTC	CASQRGALGSSGRAYEQYF
once	TRBV6-5	TRBJ2-7	TRBD2	TGTGCCACCGCCCTGAAGCGGGGGTACGAGCAGTACTTC	CATALKRGYEQYF
.	TRBV27	TRBJ2-5	.	TGTGCCAGCAGTCCCCGTAGAGGAGAGACCCAGTACTTC	CASSPRRGETQYF
.	TRBV9	TRBJ1-2	.	TGTGCCAGCAGCGTAGCTTCGGGGGGCGGCTACACCTTC	CASSVASGGGYTF